Listed here are 13 T cell receptor beta chains from one sample, sequenced in a study of blood T cell repertoires in COVID-19. The repertoire was sequenced with immunoSEQ multiplex PCR; TCRdb's copy has only in-frame clones and lacks some. The repertoire consists of some 250,000 clones, with around 80% occurring once and the leading ten covering about 27%. Material: peripheral blood. These receptors were obtained from a man aged 40-49 years with acute or convalescent COVID-19.

This clone showed up just a few times. This chain joins TRBV10-3 and TRBJ1-1, with a weak D call TRBD1 (5 bases). V lost 5 bases and J 0 bases, leaving 10 bases between the germline ends. The CDR3 is 14 amino acids. Germline V gene sequence: CDR1 ENHRY, CDR2 SYGVKD. CDR3 in DNA: TGTGCCATCAGTACGACAGATTTGAACACTGAAGCTTTCTTT. This sequence encodes CAISTTDLNTEAFF.

V usage is TRBV30 and J usage is TRBJ2-7, with TRBD2 identical over 7 bases. The CDR3 contains 14 residues. CDR1 and CDR2 from the germline V gene are GTSNPN and SVGIG (reference sequence). Unmatched junction bases numbered 8, after V lost 2 bases and J lost 4 bases. Here the CDR3 DNA reads TGTGCCTGGAGTCCCGGCGGGAGTTCGTACGAGCAGTACTTC. It codes for CAWSPGGSSYEQYF.

CDR3 protein: CASSSTAQETQYF. The CDR3 coding sequence is TGTGCCAGTAGTTCAACAGCTCAAGAGACCCAGTACTTC. The chain recombines TRBV19 with TRBJ2-5; no definite D call. V was pared by 5 bases and J by 2 bases, with 9 bases between. This CDR3 region has 13 residues. The V gene's germline CDR1 is LNHDA and CDR2 SQIVND (reference sequence).

The chain is built from TRBV28 and TRBJ1-2; perhaps TRBD1 as D (6 bases). Germline V CDR1 and CDR2: MDHEN, SYDVKM. The CDR3 consists of 13 residues. Trimming pared 10 bases from V and 0 bases from J, leaving 12 bases between. In DNA form, the CDR3 reads TGTGCCACCAGGGACACTACTAACTATGGCTACACCTTC. Its protein product is CATRDTTNYGYTF.

CDR3: CASSFPTGGAYNEQFF. The CDR3 DNA reads TGTGCCAGCAGCTTCCCGACAGGGGGCGCTTACAATGAGCAGTTCTTC. The chain links TRBV5-4 to TRBJ2-1; 10 positions agree with TRBD1. After removal of 2 bases from V and 4 bases from J, the junction contained 6 bases not matched to a gene. Per the germline V gene, CDR1 is SGHNT and CDR2 is YYREEE (reference sequence). The CDR3 totals 16 residues.

CDR3 amino acids: CASSPSRYEQYF. CDR3 in DNA: TGTGCCAGCAGCCCGAGTCGCTACGAGCAGTACTTC. The V call is TRBV11-2, the J call TRBJ2-7; D not certain. V lost 5 bases to trimming and J lost 3 bases, with 8 bases between them. There are 12 residues in the CDR3. In germline, CDR1 is SGHAT, CDR2 FQNNGV.

This rearrangement joins TRBV30 to TRBJ2-7; D is uncertain. Per germline, CDR1 GTSNPN and CDR2 SVGIG (reference sequence). The CDR3 is 12 residues long. Trimming pared 0 bases from V and 0 bases from J, leaving 3 bases between. The CDR3 bases are TGTGCCTGGAGTGTACTCTCCTACGAGCAGTACTTC. It codes for CAWSVLSYEQYF.

The chain carries TRBV18 and TRBJ2-3; D uncertain. V shed 0 bases and J shed 6 bases, with 7 bases lying between them. The CDR3 runs to 13 residues. Germline CDR1 and CDR2: KGHSH and LQKENI. The CDR3 region has the DNA TGTGCCAGCTCACCACCAACAAGTGATACGCAGTATTTT. The encoded protein is CASSPPTSDTQYF.

The CDR3 spells CASSVALSGNSYEQYF. The CDR3 region has the DNA TGTGCCAGCAGCGTAGCCCTTAGCGGGAACTCCTACGAGCAGTACTTC. The rearrangement links TRBV9 to TRBJ2-7, with 8 nucleotides matching TRBD2. V lost 0 bases to trimming and J lost 0 bases; unmatched junction nucleotides: 5. The CDR3 extends over 16 amino acids. Germline V CDR1 and CDR2: SGDLS, YYNGEE.

The V call is TRBV7-8, the J call TRBJ2-1, with TRBD1 matching 7 bases. V lost 4 bases and J lost 5; bases outside the gene matches: 11. Germline V lookup: CDR1 SGHVS, CDR2 FQNEAQ. CDR3 size: 16 residues. Here the CDR3 reads CASSSSRDRGDNEQFF. CDR3 DNA: TGTGCCAGCAGCTCCAGCCGGGACAGAGGAGACAATGAGCAGTTCTTC.

The chain couples TRBV5-1 to TRBJ1-1; 9 nucleotides agree with TRBD1. CDR1 and CDR2 from the germline V gene are SGHRS and YFSETQ. The junction had 8 bases not matched to a gene; V was cut back by 4 bases and J by 1 base. The CDR3 extends over 16 amino acids. The chain's CDR3 is CASSITGGAGNTEAFF. The CDR3 coding sequence is TGCGCCAGCAGCATCACAGGGGGCGCAGGGAACACTGAAGCTTTCTTT.

This chain joins TRBV5-8 and TRBJ1-2, with TRBD1 as a possible D gene (6 bases). The V gene lost 5 bases and the J gene lost 6 bases, with 20 bases spanning the gap. The CDR3 consists of 15 residues. Germline V lookup: CDR1 SGHTS, CDR2 YDEGEE. The CDR3: CASRQGPGARNGYTF. CDR3 nucleotide sequence: TGTGCCAGCAGACAAGGGCCAGGGGCGCGTAATGGCTACACCTTC.

The chain employs TRBV3-1 (or the pseudogene TRBV3-2) and TRBJ2-3, with D perhaps TRBD2 (5 bases). Trimming shortened V by 4 bases and J by 5 bases, and 13 bases separated the two germline ends. The CDR3 covers 14 residues. Germline CDR1 and CDR2: LGHDT and YNNKEL (reference sequence). CDR3 nucleotides: TGTGCCAGCAGCCCCCCCGGGATAGGAGATACGCAGTATTTT. Translation gives CASSPPGIGDTQYF.